A selection of T cell receptor beta chains follows, all from one sample in a study of PD-1 blockade in classical Hodgkin lymphoma. The table came from immunoSEQ multiplex PCR; TCRdb's copy has only in-frame clones and leaves some out. The profile covers nearly 25,000 clones, with 72% appearing a single time and 30% taken by the ten largest. The sample here was peripheral blood mononuclear cells (PBMCs), taken before the fourth cycle of nivolumab. The receptor source for this set is a human donor with classical Hodgkin lymphoma. CDR3s leave out the opening cysteine and the closing phenylalanine or tryptophan. A D gene is named only where the DNA matches it firmly.

j_call: TRBJ1-1; v_call: TRBV29-1; d_call: TRBD1; cdr3_aa: SVDRQGRNTEAF
j_call: TRBJ1-4; v_call: TRBV2; d_call: NA; cdr3_aa: ASSGRGDATNEKLF
j_call: TRBJ1-6; v_call: TRBV5-4; d_call: TRBD1; cdr3_aa: ASSSNRGVGSPLH
j_call: TRBJ2-1; v_call: TRBV28; d_call: NA; cdr3_aa: ASGPRSWQF
j_call: TRBJ1-1; v_call: TRBV18; d_call: NA; cdr3_aa: ASSASRDEAF
j_call: TRBJ1-2; v_call: TRBV4-1; d_call: TRBD1; cdr3_aa: ASSTTGPDYGYT
j_call: TRBJ2-3; v_call: TRBV1; d_call: NA; cdr3_aa: TSSQDSGGDTQY
j_call: TRBJ1-4; v_call: TRBV5-5; d_call: TRBD1; cdr3_aa: ASSGQGATLEEKLF
j_call: TRBJ1-2; v_call: TRBV20-1; d_call: NA; cdr3_aa: SARDNDGYT
j_call: TRBJ1-1; v_call: TRBV28; d_call: TRBD1; cdr3_aa: ASSPWGQEAF
j_call: TRBJ1-4; v_call: TRBV7-9; d_call: NA; cdr3_aa: ASSLAGGSNEKLF
j_call: TRBJ2-7; v_call: TRBV27; d_call: TRBD1; cdr3_aa: ASSPLRGTASSYEQY
j_call: TRBJ1-1; v_call: TRBV5-5; d_call: TRBD1; cdr3_aa: ASSLDRAEGGTEAF
j_call: TRBJ2-2; v_call: TRBV7-9; d_call: NA; cdr3_aa: ASSSLNTGELF
j_call: TRBJ2-5; v_call: TRBV11-2; d_call: NA; cdr3_aa: ASSLVGAKETQY
j_call: TRBJ2-2; v_call: TRBV11-2; d_call: NA; cdr3_aa: ASSPSLADVGELF
j_call: TRBJ1-1; v_call: TRBV7-9; d_call: NA; cdr3_aa: ASSLGATTEAF
j_call: TRBJ1-1; v_call: TRBV18; d_call: NA; cdr3_aa: ASSPAGNTEAF
j_call: TRBJ2-1; v_call: TRBV2; d_call: TRBD2; cdr3_aa: ASSSRAGDYNEQF
j_call: TRBJ2-1; v_call: TRBV5-1; d_call: TRBD2; cdr3_aa: ASSLGFLAGAYNEQF
j_call: TRBJ2-5; v_call: TRBV7-9; d_call: NA; cdr3_aa: ASSFTEPYQETQY
j_call: TRBJ1-2; v_call: TRBV5-4; d_call: NA; cdr3_aa: ASSLAGLNVGYT
j_call: TRBJ2-5; v_call: TRBV18; d_call: NA; cdr3_aa: ASSRANQETQY
j_call: TRBJ1-1; v_call: TRBV14; d_call: TRBD1; cdr3_aa: ASSPRQGAEAF
j_call: TRBJ2-2; v_call: TRBV29-1; d_call: TRBD2; cdr3_aa: SVVPPRLAGGPSTGELF
j_call: TRBJ2-3; v_call: TRBV7-9; d_call: TRBD2; cdr3_aa: ASSSTRLAGGTDTQY
j_call: TRBJ2-3; v_call: TRBV10-3; d_call: NA; cdr3_aa: AISLEGGRTDTQY
j_call: TRBJ1-2; v_call: TRBV7-9; d_call: NA; cdr3_aa: ASSFPPPAGSRNGYT
j_call: TRBJ2-2; v_call: TRBV28; d_call: NA; cdr3_aa: ASIHYTGELF
j_call: TRBJ1-1; v_call: TRBV11-3; d_call: NA; cdr3_aa: ASSFGEGQGAF
j_call: TRBJ1-2; v_call: TRBV4-3; d_call: NA; cdr3_aa: ASSQEAVGGYYGYT